The 31 T cell receptor beta chains below were found in one sample sequenced in a study of blood T cell repertoires in COVID-19. Produced via immunoSEQ multiplex PCR; TCRdb's table is partial and in-frame only. This repertoire shows hundreds of thousands of clones, about 88% found once; its top ten account for approximately 1.5%. The specimen was PBMCs or T cells enriched from blood (not recorded which). The receptors were gathered from a woman between 18 and 29 years old who had been exposed to COVID-19.

The chain combines TRBV25-1 with TRBJ2-7; possibly TRBD1 for D (6 bases). This CDR3 region has 13 residues. Trimming cost V 4 bases and J 2 bases, with 9 bases left between them. Germline V lookup: CDR1 MGHDK, CDR2 SYGVNS. CDR3 sequence (DNA): TGTGCCAGCAGTGCGGGACAACCCTACGAGCAGTACTTC. Translation gives CASSAGQPYEQYF.

This clone was observed a single time. V usage is TRBV2 and J usage is TRBJ2-2; D uncertain. Germline-derived CDR1 and CDR2 are SNHLY and FYNNEI. This CDR3 has 15 residues. V lost 2 bases to trimming and J lost 4 bases, with 11 bases between them. The CDR3 here is CASSENGVPTGELFF. DNA for the CDR3: TGTGCCAGCAGTGAAAACGGAGTTCCCACCGGGGAGCTGTTTTTT.

The chain has TRBV5-6 and TRBJ2-7; D perhaps matches TRBD2 (6 bases). The ends were cut back, 0 bases at V and 5 bases at J, with 21 bases in the middle. CDR1 and CDR2 from the germline V gene are SGHDT and YYEEEE. The CDR3 length is 17 residues. CDR3 protein: CASSLAPSPGVPNEQYF. For the CDR3, the DNA is TGTGCCAGCAGCTTGGCGCCCAGCCCGGGGGTTCCCAACGAGCAGTACTTC.

The rearrangement uses TRBV6-5 and TRBJ1-5; the D gene is possibly TRBD1 (6 bases). The CDR3 covers 15 residues. In germline, CDR1 is MNHEY, CDR2 SVGAGI. The V gene lost 5 bases and the J gene lost 0 bases, with 11 bases spanning the gap. DNA of the CDR3: TGTGCCAGCAGTCCCGGGACAATTAGCAATCAGCCCCAGCATTTT. It codes for CASSPGTISNQPQHF.

This sequence joins TRBV28 and TRBJ1-5; 10 bases agree with TRBD1. The CDR3 is 17 residues long. Germline V gene sequence: CDR1 MDHEN, CDR2 SYDVKM. Losses at the gene ends were 5 bases for V and 3 bases for J; bases not matched to a gene: 10. The CDR3 DNA reads TGTGCCAGCAGTCCCCGGGACAGGGGTTTCCCCAATCAGCCCCAGCATTTT. This translates into CASSPRDRGFPNQPQHF. The whole variable domain, filled in from reference TRBV28 and TRBJ1-5, reads DVKVTQSSRYLVKRTGEKVFLECVQDMDHENMFWYRQDPGLGLRLIYFSYDVKMKEKGDIPEGYSVSREKKERFSLILESASTNQTSMYLCASSPRDRGFPNQPQHFGDGTRLSIL.

The chain joins TRBV7-6 to TRBJ2-5, with 9 bases matching TRBD2. The CDR3 contains 15 residues. The ends lost 5 bases at V and 5 bases at J; junction bases unmatched: 9. The germline V gene has CDR1 SGHVS and CDR2 FNYEAQ. The CDR3 sequence: CASSPAGLARETQYF. The CDR3 DNA reads TGTGCCAGCAGCCCGGCGGGACTAGCACGGGAGACCCAGTACTTC.

The gene calls are TRBV7-2 and TRBJ2-4; TRBD2 is a possible D gene (7 bases). The CDR3 runs to 14 residues. Germline V CDR1 and CDR2: SGHTA, FQGNSA. The V end lost 0 bases, the J end lost 6 bases, and 9 bases lay between the germline ends. DNA of the CDR3: TGTGCCAGCAGCTTAGCGGGGGGGCCAAACATTCAGTACTTC. This codes for CASSLAGGPNIQYF.

V is TRBV13 and J is TRBJ2-1; 13 nucleotides match TRBD2. The trim removed 0 bases at V and 15 bases at J, leaving 11 bases unmatched. Germline V CDR1 and CDR2: PRHDT, FYEKMQ (reference sequence). The CDR3 contains 16 residues. For the CDR3, the DNA is TGTGCCAGCAGCTTAGGACTAGCGGGGGGGACAGACCCCACGTTCTTC. Protein product: CASSLGLAGGTDPTFF.

This chain joins TRBV6-5 and TRBJ1-1; 7 nucleotides match TRBD1. Germline V gene sequence: CDR1 MNHEY, CDR2 SVGAGI. The V gene end was trimmed by 6 bases and the J gene end by 1 base; junction bases not matched to a gene: 5. This CDR3 comprises 14 residues. CDR3 DNA: TGTGCCAGCAGGACCGGGACAGCGAACACTGAAGCTTTCTTT. Its protein is CASRTGTANTEAFF.

The chain joins TRBV27 to TRBJ2-1; TRBD1 agrees at 11 bases. V shed 2 bases and J 7 bases; nucleotides not matched to a gene: 1. The CDR3 covers 14 residues. Germline V gene sequence: CDR1 MNHEY, CDR2 SMNVEV (reference sequence). CDR3 coding DNA: TGTGCCAGCAGTTTAGGGACAGGGGGAAATGAGCAGTTCTTC. Translation gives CASSLGTGGNEQFF.

The V and J genes are TRBV5-6 and TRBJ2-1; weak D call: TRBD1 (6 bases). CDR3 length: 15 amino acids. V was pared by 0 bases and J by 2 bases, with 9 bases between. Per germline, CDR1 SGHDT and CDR2 YYEEEE. CDR3 in amino acids: CASSLVGGAYNEQFF. CDR3 coding DNA: TGTGCCAGCAGCTTGGTAGGGGGTGCCTACAATGAGCAGTTCTTC.

V gene TRBV6-5 combines with J gene TRBJ2-2; TRBD2 agrees at 9 bases. CDR1 MNHEY and CDR2 SVGAGI come from the germline V gene. The CDR3 consists of 14 residues. V trimming: 6 bases; J trimming: 9 bases; junction bases outside the gene matches: 8. Here the CDR3 DNA reads TGTGCCAGCAGCGGACTAGCGTCGCTCCGGGAGCTGTTTTTT. Translated: CASSGLASLRELFF.

CDR3 in amino acids: CASSQDGTGSSPLHF. The DNA of the CDR3 is TGTGCCAGCAGCCAAGATGGGACAGGAAGCTCACCCCTCCACTTT. V gene TRBV14 combines with J gene TRBJ1-6; 8 bases map to TRBD1. Germline V gene data show CDR1 as SGHDN and CDR2 as FVKESK. With V trimmed by 0 bases and J by 10 bases, 5 bases remained unmatched. The CDR3 runs 15 residues.

This clone was detected only once. This chain joins TRBV6-5 and TRBJ1-1; 7 bases match TRBD1. The junction had 3 bases not matched to a gene; V was cut back by 4 bases and J by 1 base. Germline V CDR1 and CDR2: MNHEY, SVGAGI. This CDR3 is 14 amino acids long. The CDR3 sequence: CASSSTGPNTEAFF. The CDR3 coding sequence is TGTGCCAGCAGTTCGACAGGGCCGAACACTGAAGCTTTCTTT.

This chain joins TRBV30 and TRBJ1-2; D perhaps matches TRBD1 (6 bases). Trimming removed 2 bases from V and 7 bases from J, with 14 bases in between. Per the germline V gene, CDR1 is GTSNPN and CDR2 is SVGIG (reference sequence). The CDR3 totals 13 residues. CDR3 DNA: TGTGCCTGGAGTCTTGGGGGGGCGGGTGGCTACACCTTC. Translating gives CAWSLGGAGGYTF.

V usage is TRBV7-2 and J usage is TRBJ1-2; the D gene is possibly TRBD1 (6 bases). In germline, CDR1 is SGHTA, CDR2 FQGNSA. V dropped 3 bases and J dropped 4 bases, with 15 bases sitting between them. The CDR3 consists of 15 residues. The CDR3 is CASSLGREGVYGYTF. CDR3 DNA sequence: TGTGCCAGCAGCTTGGGACGCGAGGGGGTCTATGGCTACACCTTC.

The V call is TRBV9, the J call TRBJ1-1, with 9 bases lining up with TRBD1. There are 15 residues in the CDR3. V dropped 3 bases and J dropped 4; count of bases not matched to a gene: 7. Germline V CDR1 and CDR2: SGDLS, YYNGEE. DNA for the CDR3: TGTGCCAGCAGCGCCGAAACAGGGGGCATCACTGAAGCTTTCTTT. Translating it yields CASSAETGGITEAFF.

The chain joins TRBV27 to TRBJ2-7, with 9 positions matching TRBD2. In germline, CDR1 is MNHEY, CDR2 SMNVEV (reference sequence). V was clipped by 3 bases and J by 3 bases; unmatched bases: 3. This CDR3 has 14 residues. Here the CDR3 DNA reads TGTGCCAGCAGTTTTGCGGGAGGGTACTACGAGCAGTACTTC. Translating gives CASSFAGGYYEQYF.

The chain recombines TRBV6-5 with TRBJ2-2, with 8 bases lining up with TRBD2. There are 16 residues in the CDR3. Trimming at V came to 3 bases and at J to 5 bases, leaving 8 bases not matched to a gene. Germline V gene lookup returns CDR1 MNHEY and CDR2 SVGAGI. The CDR3 DNA follows: TGTGCCAGCAGTTATGGGCTGGCGGGAGGAACCGGGGAGCTGTTTTTT. Translation: CASSYGLAGGTGELFF.

V gene TRBV18 combines with J gene TRBJ1-4; 8 nucleotides agree with TRBD1. J was trimmed by 4 bases and V by 4 bases; bases with no gene match: 11. Germline loops: CDR1 KGHSH, CDR2 LQKENI. CDR3 length: 17 amino acids. The CDR3 DNA follows: TGTGCCAGCTCACTGCGTTTCTTGGGACAGGTTAATGAAAAACTGTTTTTT. It yields the protein CASSLRFLGQVNEKLFF.

This chain uses TRBV14 with TRBJ2-1; TRBD2 agrees at 9 bases. V gave up 1 base and J gave up 3 bases; unmatched junction bases: 7. In germline, CDR1 is SGHDN, CDR2 FVKESK. This CDR3 comprises 17 residues. CDR3 DNA sequence: TGTGCCAGCAGCCAAGCTCTGCTAGCGGGGAACTACAATGAGCAGTTCTTC. It specifies CASSQALLAGNYNEQFF.

This chain connects TRBV4-2 to TRBJ2-3; D is unresolved. V was pared by 1 base and J by 0 bases, with 11 bases between. CDR1 is LGHNA and CDR2 is YNFKEQ in the germline V gene. This CDR3 region has 16 residues. The CDR3 DNA follows: TGTGCCAGCAGCCAAGCCGGTCCCACTAGCACAGATACGCAGTATTTT. This gives the protein CASSQAGPTSTDTQYF.

The chain carries TRBV6-5 and TRBJ1-1; possible D gene TRBD1, 5 bases. This CDR3 is built from 14 residues. Germline CDR1 reads MNHEY; CDR2 reads SVGAGI. The ends were cut back, 2 bases at V and 2 bases at J, with 9 bases in the middle. The CDR3 region is CASSYGGFNTEAFF. CDR3 in DNA: TGTGCCAGCAGTTACGGGGGGTTCAACACTGAAGCTTTCTTT.

This chain uses TRBV25-1 with TRBJ2-5, with D perhaps TRBD2 (5 bases). This CDR3 contains 14 residues. V lost 4 bases to trimming and J lost 4 bases, with 13 bases between them. CDR1 is MGHDK and CDR2 is SYGVNS in the germline V gene. The CDR3 DNA is TGTGCCAGCAGTGCTAGGACGGGATCAGAGACCCAGTACTTC. Protein product: CASSARTGSETQYF. Drawing the rest from reference TRBV25-1 and TRBJ2-5, the complete variable domain is EADIYQTPRYLVIGTGKKITLECSQTMGHDKMYWYQQDPGMELHLIHYSYGVNSTEKGDLSSESTVSRIRTEHFPLTLESARPSHTSQYLCASSARTGSETQYFGPGTRLLVL.

The rearrangement joins TRBV15 to TRBJ2-1, with D perhaps matching TRBD2 (6 bases). The germline gives CDR1 LNHNV, CDR2 YYDKDF (reference sequence). The CDR3 is made up of 11 amino acids. V lost 5 bases, J lost 14 bases, and 13 bases lay in between. The CDR3 spells CATSEGLYKFF. The CDR3 bases are TGTGCCACCAGCGAGGGACTGTACAAGTTCTTC.

The CDR3 region is CASTWDRKNTEAFF. The DNA of the CDR3 is TGTGCCAGTACCTGGGACAGGAAAAACACTGAAGCTTTCTTT. V and J are TRBV19 and TRBJ1-1; 8 bases match TRBD1. Germline V gene data show CDR1 as LNHDA and CDR2 as SQIVND (reference sequence). The CDR3 runs to 14 residues. The trim removed 7 bases at V and 2 bases at J, leaving 6 bases unmatched.

The chain employs TRBV18 and TRBJ1-5; D is ambiguous. The CDR3 has 16 amino acids. V was pared by 3 bases and J by 11 bases, with 23 bases between. CDR1 is KGHSH, CDR2 LQKENI, per germline. The DNA for the CDR3 is TGTGCCAGCTCACCCCCTTGGGCCACTGAGCAATCAGCCCAGCATTTT. This codes for CASSPPWATEQSAQHF.

The rearrangement uses TRBV9 and TRBJ1-5; no definite D call. Germline CDR1 is SGDLS and CDR2 is YYNGEE. Between the trimmed V and J ends, which lost 2 bases and 4 bases, there was a span of 13 bases. This CDR3 is 15 amino acids long. In DNA form, the CDR3 reads TGTGCCAGCAGCGTTGGAGACCTCCTTAATCAGCCCCAGCATTTT. It codes for CASSVGDLLNQPQHF. Complete variable domain (other parts from reference TRBV9 and TRBJ1-5): DSGVTQTPKHLITATGQRVTLRCSPRSGDLSVYWYQQSLDQGLQFLIQYYNGEERAKGNILERFSAQQFPDLHSELNLSSLELGDSALYFCASSVGDLLNQPQHFGDGTRLSIL.

The rearrangement links TRBV19 to TRBJ1-5; D ambiguous. There are 15 residues in the CDR3. Germline V gene sequence: CDR1 LNHDA, CDR2 SQIVND (reference sequence). The germline V and J ends were trimmed by 3 bases and 2 bases, with 11 bases remaining between them. The CDR3 sequence is CASSINAQGNQPQHF. The CDR3 coding sequence is TGTGCCAGTAGTATTAATGCTCAGGGCAATCAGCCCCAGCATTTT.

This chain uses TRBV7-2 with TRBJ1-4; no clear D. This CDR3 comprises 15 residues. Germline V gene sequence: CDR1 SGHTA, CDR2 FQGNSA. The germline V and J ends were trimmed by 4 bases and 10 bases, with 19 bases remaining between them. CDR3 amino acids: CASSSQAGPGRKLFF. The CDR3 DNA is TGTGCCAGCAGCTCGCAGGCCGGGCCGGGGAGAAAACTGTTTTTT.

V usage is TRBV1 and J usage is TRBJ2-1; TRBD1, the table's D call, lacks a check against the DNA. TRBV1 is a listed pseudogene. The CDR3 is 17 residues long. CDR3 protein: CTSSPRSARGGKWEQFF. CDR3 nucleotides: TGCACCAGCAGCCCCAGATCGGCACGTGGGGGCAAATGGGAGCAGTTCTTC.